The clone carrying this T cell receptor (beta chain) was counted at least ten times. Its antigen is currently unknown. Trimming removed 3 bases from V and 1 base from J; junction bases left unmatched: 5. The CDR3 consists of 17 residues. The data stem from a study of CD8 T cells in ankylosing spondylitis. Broader study findings: Disease-linked clones, CD8+, were relatively rare in peripheral blood. Reports of some motif variants in reactive arthritis synovial fluid and blood predate this one. Matched ankylosing spondylitis synovial fluid reportedly contained a significantly enriched population of disease-linked clones.

Construction of TCR beta libraries was performed using quantitative 5'-RACE with molecular barcodes. TCRdb passed the 5' RACE reads through MiXCR, listing each CDR3 protein once. This table holds fewer than 350,000 distinct CDR3 sequences, approximately 10% found once. The sequence derives from a female donor with ankylosing spondylitis or in good health (not recorded which). The genes are TRBV12-3 or TRBV12-4 and TRBJ2-1, with TRBD1 identical over 11 bases. The sequenced sample was blood, either unsorted or a sorted T cell fraction (not recorded which). The CDR3 nucleotides are TGTGCCAGCAGTTTCTGGACAGGGGGCGCGTCCTACAATGAGCAGTTCTTC. It yields the protein CASSFWTGGASYNEQFF.